The T cell receptor beta chain under discussion was sequenced for a study of PD-1 blockade in mismatch repair-deficient tumors. Profiled with immunoSEQ multiplex PCR; TCRdb holds only in-frame clones, not every one. The profile covers roughly 120,000 clones, with about nine tenths appearing a single time and approximately 12% taken by the ten largest. The CDR3 sequence is 15 residues long. CDR1 is SEHNR and CDR2 is FQNEAQ in the germline V gene (reference sequence). Trimming left V 5 bases short and J 0 bases short, with 11 bases between. This material consisted of peripheral blood, taken just under 74 weeks after starting pembrolizumab. The chain employs TRBV7-9 and TRBJ2-1; a possible D gene is TRBD2 (5 bases). The sequence was obtained from an adult with mismatch repair-deficient cancer. The DNA of the CDR3 is TGTGCCAGCAGCCAGACTATTAGCTCCTACAATGAGCAGTTCTTC. This gives the protein CASSQTISSYNEQFF.